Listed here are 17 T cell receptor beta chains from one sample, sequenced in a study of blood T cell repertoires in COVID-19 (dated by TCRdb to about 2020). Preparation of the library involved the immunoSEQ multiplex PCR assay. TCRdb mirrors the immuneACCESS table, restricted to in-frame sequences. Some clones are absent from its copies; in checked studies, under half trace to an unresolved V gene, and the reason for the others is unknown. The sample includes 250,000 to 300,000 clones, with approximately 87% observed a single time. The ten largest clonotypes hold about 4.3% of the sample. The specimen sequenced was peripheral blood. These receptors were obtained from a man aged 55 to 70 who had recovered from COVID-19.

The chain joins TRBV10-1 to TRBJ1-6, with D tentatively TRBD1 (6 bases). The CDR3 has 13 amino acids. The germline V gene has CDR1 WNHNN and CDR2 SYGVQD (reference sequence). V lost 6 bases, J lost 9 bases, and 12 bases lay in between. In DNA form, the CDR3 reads TGCGCCAGCAGGCAGGGGCCCAGTTCACCCCTCCACTTT. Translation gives CASRQGPSSPLHF.

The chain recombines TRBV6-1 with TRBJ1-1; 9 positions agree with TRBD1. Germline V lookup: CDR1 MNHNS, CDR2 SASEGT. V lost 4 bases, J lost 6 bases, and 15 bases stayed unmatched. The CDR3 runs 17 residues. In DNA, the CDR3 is TGTGCCAGCAGTGTACAGGGGGCGCGACGTACGAGCTCTGAAGCTTTCTTT. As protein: CASSVQGARRTSSEAFF.

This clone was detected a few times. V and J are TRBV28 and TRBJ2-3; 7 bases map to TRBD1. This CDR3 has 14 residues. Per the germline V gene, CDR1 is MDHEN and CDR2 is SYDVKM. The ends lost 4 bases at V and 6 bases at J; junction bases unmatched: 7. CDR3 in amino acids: CASSSQGSGDTQYF. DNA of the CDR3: TGTGCCAGCAGTTCACAGGGGTCCGGGGATACGCAGTATTTT.

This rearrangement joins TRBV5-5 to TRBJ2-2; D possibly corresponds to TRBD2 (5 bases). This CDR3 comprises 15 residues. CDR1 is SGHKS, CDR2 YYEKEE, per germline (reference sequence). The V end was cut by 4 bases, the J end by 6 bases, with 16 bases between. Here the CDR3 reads CASSEGSLGSGELFF. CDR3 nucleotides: TGTGCCAGCAGCGAGGGATCTCTTGGCTCCGGGGAGCTGTTTTTT.

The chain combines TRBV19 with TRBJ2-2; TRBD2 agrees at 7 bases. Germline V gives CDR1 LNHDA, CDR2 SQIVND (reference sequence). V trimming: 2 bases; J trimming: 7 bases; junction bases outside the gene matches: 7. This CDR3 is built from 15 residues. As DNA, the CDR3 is TGTGCCAGTAGTATACAACTAGCGTATAACGGGGAGCTGTTTTTT. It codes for CASSIQLAYNGELFF.

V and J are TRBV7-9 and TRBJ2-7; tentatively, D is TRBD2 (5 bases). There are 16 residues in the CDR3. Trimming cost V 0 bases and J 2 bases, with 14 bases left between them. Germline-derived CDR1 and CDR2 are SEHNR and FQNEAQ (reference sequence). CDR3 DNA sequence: TGTGCCAGCAGCTTAGCGTTGGACGGGGTAACCTACGAGCAGTACTTC. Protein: CASSLALDGVTYEQYF.

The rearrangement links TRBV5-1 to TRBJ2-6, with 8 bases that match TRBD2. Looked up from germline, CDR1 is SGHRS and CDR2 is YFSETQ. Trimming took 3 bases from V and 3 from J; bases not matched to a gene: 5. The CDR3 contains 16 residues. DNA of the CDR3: TGCGCCAGCAGCTCTAGCGGGCAGCTTGGGGCCAACGTCCTGACTTTC. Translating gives CASSSSGQLGANVLTF.

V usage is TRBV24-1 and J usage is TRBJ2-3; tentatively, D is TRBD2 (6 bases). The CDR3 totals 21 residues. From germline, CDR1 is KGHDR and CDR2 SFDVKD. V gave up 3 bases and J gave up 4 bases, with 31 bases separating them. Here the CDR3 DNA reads TGTGCCACCAGTGATCAAATTCTGCCCGAGCGCTCTAGCGTCAGGGCAGATACGCAGTATTTT. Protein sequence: CATSDQILPERSSVRADTQYF.

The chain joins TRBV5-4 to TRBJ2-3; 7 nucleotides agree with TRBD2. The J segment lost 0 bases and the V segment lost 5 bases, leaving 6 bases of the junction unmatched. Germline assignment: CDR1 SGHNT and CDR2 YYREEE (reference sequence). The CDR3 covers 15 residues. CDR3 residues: CASSVRGESTDTQYF. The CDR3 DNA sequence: TGTGCCAGCAGTGTCCGGGGGGAGAGCACAGATACGCAGTATTTT.

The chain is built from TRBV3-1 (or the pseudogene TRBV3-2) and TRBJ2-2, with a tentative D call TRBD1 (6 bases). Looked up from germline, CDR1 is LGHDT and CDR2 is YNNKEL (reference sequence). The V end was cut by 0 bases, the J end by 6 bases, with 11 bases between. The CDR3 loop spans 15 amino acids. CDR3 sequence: CASSQEGGRAGELFF. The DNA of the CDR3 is TGTGCCAGCAGCCAAGAAGGGGGAAGGGCCGGGGAGCTGTTTTTT.

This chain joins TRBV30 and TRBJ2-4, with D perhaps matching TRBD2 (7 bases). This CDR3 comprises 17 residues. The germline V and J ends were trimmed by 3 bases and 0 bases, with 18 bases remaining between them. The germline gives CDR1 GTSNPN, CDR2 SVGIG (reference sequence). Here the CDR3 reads CAWRAPGAGAAKNIQYF. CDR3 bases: TGTGCCTGGAGAGCTCCGGGGGCGGGAGCAGCCAAAAACATTCAGTACTTC.

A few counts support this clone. The CDR3 nucleotides read TGTGCCTGGAGTGAGGGACAGGGCCGTGCAGATACGCAGTATTTT. The encoded protein is CAWSEGQGRADTQYF. The chain recombines TRBV30 with TRBJ2-3, with 9 bases matching TRBD1. The CDR3 extends over 15 amino acids. Germline CDR1 GTSNPN, CDR2 SVGIG (reference sequence). The trim removed 1 base at V and 4 bases at J, leaving 6 bases unmatched.

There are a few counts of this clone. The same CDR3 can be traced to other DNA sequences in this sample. As DNA, the CDR3 is TGTGCCACCAGCAGAGAGGGACAGGGGCACAATGAGCAGTTCTTC. Translation gives CATSREGQGHNEQFF. The chain has TRBV15 and TRBJ2-1; 10 bases are a match to TRBD1. Trimming removed 0 bases from V and 5 bases from J; junction bases left unmatched: 1. The germline gives CDR1 LNHNV, CDR2 YYDKDF (reference sequence). The CDR3 consists of 15 residues.

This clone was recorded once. The CDR3 reads CASSQVPELNTGELFF. The CDR3 DNA reads TGCGCCAGCAGCCAAGTGCCGGAGTTGAACACCGGGGAGCTGTTTTTT. This chain joins TRBV4-1 and TRBJ2-2; D gene unclear. V shed 1 base and J shed 1 base, with 10 bases lying between them. Germline CDR1 reads MGHRA; CDR2 reads YSYEKL. The CDR3 is 16 amino acids.

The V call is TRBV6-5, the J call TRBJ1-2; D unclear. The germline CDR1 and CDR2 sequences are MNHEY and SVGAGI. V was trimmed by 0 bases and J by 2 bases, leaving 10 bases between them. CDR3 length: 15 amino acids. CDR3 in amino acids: CASSYSNPVNYGYTF. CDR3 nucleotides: TGTGCCAGCAGTTACTCGAACCCAGTCAACTATGGCTACACCTTC.

The CDR3 bases are TGTGCCATCAGTGAGTCGACTCGGGAGTTGGGAAACACCATATATTTT. Amino acid sequence: CAISESTRELGNTIYF. The V gene is TRBV10-3, the J gene TRBJ1-3, with D unclear. V gave up 0 bases and J gave up 4 bases, with 13 bases separating them. Germline V lookup: CDR1 ENHRY, CDR2 SYGVKD. The length of the CDR3 is 16 residues.

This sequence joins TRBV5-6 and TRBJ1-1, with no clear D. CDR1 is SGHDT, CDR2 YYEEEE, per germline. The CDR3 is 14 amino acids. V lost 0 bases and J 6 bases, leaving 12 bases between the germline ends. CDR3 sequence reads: CASSLVGRVSEAFF. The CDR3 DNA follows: TGTGCCAGCAGCTTGGTTGGCCGGGTTTCTGAAGCTTTCTTT. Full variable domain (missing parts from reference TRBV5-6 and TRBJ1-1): DAGVTQSPTHLIKTRGQQVTLRCSPKSGHDTVSWYQQALGQGPQFIFQYYEEEERQRGNFPDRFSGHQFPNYSSELNVNALLLGDSALYLCASSLVGRVSEAFFGQGTRLTVV.